The rows below give T cell receptor beta chains drawn from one sample of a study of T cell responses to AZD1222 COVID-19 vaccine. Method: immunoSEQ multiplex PCR; TCRdb's copy keeps in-frame clones and lacks some. The sample carries about 110,000 clones, roughly 86% recorded once. The starting material was peripheral blood, obtained 28 days after the second AZD1222 dose. These receptor sequences come from an adult who received the AZD1222 COVID-19 vaccine. The CDR3 runs from the conserved cysteine through the conserved F or W. The D gene is left open where the match is weak. Clone size, where shown, is once, few, many, or a class for clones that have expanded.

V gene,CDR3 length,J gene,D gene,clone size,CDR3 protein,CDR3 DNA
TRBV13,16,TRBJ2-7,TRBD2,-,CASSLRGTSAFYEQYF,TGTGCCAGCAGCTTAAGGGGGACTAGCGCTTTCTACGAGCAGTACTTC
TRBV7-9,15,TRBJ2-2,TRBD1,-,CASSRDRGFTGELFF,TGTGCCAGCAGCCGGGACAGAGGGTTTACCGGGGAGCTGTTTTTT
TRBV28,12,TRBJ2-7,-,-,CASSFGTREQYF,TGTGCCAGCAGTTTCGGGACGAGGGAGCAGTACTTC
TRBV11-2,14,TRBJ2-3,TRBD2,once,CASSLGSGSDTQYF,TGTGCCAGCAGCTTAGGTAGCGGGAGTGATACGCAGTATTTT
TRBV19,17,TRBJ2-1,TRBD1,-,CASKRYARQGDRNEQFF,TGTGCCAGTAAAAGATATGCCCGACAGGGGGATAGGAATGAGCAGTTCTTC
TRBV29-1,13,TRBJ2-1,-,-,CSARDPKRNEQFF,TGCAGCGCCCGGGACCCCAAACGAAATGAGCAGTTCTTC
TRBV7-2,13,TRBJ2-6,-,-,CASSFFGANVLTF,TGTGCCAGCAGCTTCTTTGGGGCCAACGTCCTGACTTTC
TRBV7-3,13,TRBJ1-1,-,-,CASSRAPDTEAFF,TGTGCCAGCAGCCGCGCGCCGGACACTGAAGCTTTCTTT
TRBV28,13,TRBJ2-7,TRBD1,-,CASRGTGWVEQYF,TGTGCCAGCAGAGGGACAGGGTGGGTCGAGCAGTACTTC
TRBV9,14,TRBJ1-2,-,-,CASSVDQLGYGYTF,TGTGCCAGCAGCGTAGATCAGTTGGGCTATGGCTACACCTTC
TRBV3-1/TRBV3-2,14,TRBJ2-7,-,-,CASSQAAGDYEQYF,TGTGCCAGCAGCCAAGCAGCAGGGGACTACGAGCAGTACTTC
TRBV4-1,15,TRBJ1-2,-,once,CASSRAGTHGYGYTF,TGCGCCAGCAGCCGAGCCGGGACGCACGGCTATGGCTACACCTTC
TRBV7-2,14,TRBJ1-6,-,-,CASSLGPYNSPLHF,TGTGCCAGCAGCTTAGGCCCTTATAATTCACCCCTCCACTTT
TRBV9,16,TRBJ2-3,TRBD2,once,CASSVAAGGSTDTQYF,TGTGCCAGCAGCGTAGCCGCGGGGGGTAGCACAGATACGCAGTATTTT
TRBV15,21,TRBJ2-1,TRBD2,-,CATSQITKGLVKLKPSNEQFF,TGTGCCACCAGCCAAATCACTAAGGGACTAGTCAAGTTAAAACCATCCAATGAGCAGTTCTTC
TRBV27,15,TRBJ2-1,TRBD1,-,CASSITGGFYNEQFF,TGTGCCAGCAGTATTACAGGGGGGTTCTACAATGAGCAGTTCTTC
TRBV28,16,TRBJ2-3,TRBD2,-,CASSPGLAGGTDTQYF,TGTGCCAGCAGCCCCGGACTAGCGGGAGGGACAGATACGCAGTATTTT
TRBV27,15,TRBJ1-2,-,-,CASSLLAGTNYGYTF,TGTGCCAGCAGTTTATTGGCAGGAACGAACTATGGCTACACCTTC
TRBV4-2,17,TRBJ1-3,-,-,CASSQDPAGSTGNTIYF,TGTGCCAGCAGCCAAGATCCGGCAGGGAGTACAGGAAACACCATATATTTT
TRBV7-9,12,TRBJ1-1,-,-,CASSLWETEAFF,TGTGCCAGCAGCTTATGGGAGACTGAAGCTTTCTTT
TRBV5-5,14,TRBJ2-2,TRBD1,-,CASRMTGTPGELFF,TGTGCCAGCAGAATGACAGGGACCCCCGGGGAGCTGTTTTTT
TRBV19,14,TRBJ1-4,-,-,CASSPHQLREKLFF,TGTGCCAGTTCTCCCCACCAACTCCGGGAAAAACTGTTTTTT
TRBV2,13,TRBJ1-2,TRBD1,-,CASRPDREGGYTF,TGTGCCAGCAGACCGGACAGGGAGGGTGGCTACACCTTC
TRBV7-2,16,TRBJ1-2,TRBD1,-,CASSTYPTGISSGYTF,TGTGCCAGCAGCACCTATCCGACAGGGATAAGTAGTGGCTACACCTTC
TRBV10-2,16,TRBJ1-1,-,-,CASSAHDASLNTEAFF,TGCGCCAGCAGTGCCCATGACGCCTCTCTGAACACTGAAGCTTTCTTT
TRBV4-3,13,TRBJ1-5,-,-,CASSSGFNQPQHF,TGCGCCAGCAGCTCAGGGTTCAATCAGCCCCAGCATTTT
TRBV5-6,19,TRBJ2-6,-,-,CASSLQEGGLLSGANVLTF,TGTGCCAGCAGCCTGCAGGAGGGGGGCCTTCTCTCTGGGGCCAACGTCCTGACTTTC
TRBV6-1,13,TRBJ1-4,-,-,CASSEGRWEKLFF,TGTGCCAGCAGTGAAGGGCGGTGGGAAAAACTGTTTTTT
TRBV6-2/TRBV6-3,14,TRBJ2-6,-,-,CASSYLTGANVLTF,TGTGCCAGCAGTTACTTAACTGGGGCCAACGTCCTGACTTTC
TRBV6-4,15,TRBJ1-4,-,-,CASSATGTSDEKLFF,TGTGCCAGCAGTGCCACCGGGACAAGTGATGAAAAACTGTTTTTT
TRBV21-1,13,TRBJ2-7,-,-,CASSKYRVHEQYF,TGTGCCAGCAGCAAATACAGGGTCCACGAGCAGTACTTC
TRBV7-3,15,TRBJ1-5,TRBD1,-,CASSLTGDRGQPQHF,TGTGCCAGCAGCTTAACTGGGGACAGGGGTCAGCCCCAGCATTTT
TRBV20-1,13,TRBJ2-7,TRBD2,-,CSASSGPSYEQYF,TGCAGTGCTAGTAGCGGGCCCTCCTACGAGCAGTACTTC
TRBV12-3/TRBV12-4,13,TRBJ1-6,-,-,CASRDSFNSPLHF,TGTGCCAGCAGGGACAGTTTCAATTCACCCCTCCACTTT